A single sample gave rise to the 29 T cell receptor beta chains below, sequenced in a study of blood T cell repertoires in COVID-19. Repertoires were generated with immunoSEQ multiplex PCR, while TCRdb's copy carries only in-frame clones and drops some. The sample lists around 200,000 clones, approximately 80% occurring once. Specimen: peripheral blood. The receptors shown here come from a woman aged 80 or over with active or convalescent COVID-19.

The CDR3 DNA reads as TGTGCCAGCAGCTTAATATCCGCGGGGCCTCAAGAGACCCAGTACTTC. Translating it yields CASSLISAGPQETQYF. This rearrangement joins TRBV7-2 to TRBJ2-5; D may be TRBD2 (6 bases). Trimming left V 2 bases short and J 2 bases short, with 15 bases between. Germline CDR1 is SGHTA and CDR2 is FQGNSA. The CDR3 covers 16 residues.

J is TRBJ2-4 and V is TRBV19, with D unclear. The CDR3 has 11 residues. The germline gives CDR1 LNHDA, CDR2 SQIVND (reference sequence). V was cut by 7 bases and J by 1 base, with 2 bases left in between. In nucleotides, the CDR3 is TGTGCCAGTACGGCCAAAAACATTCAGTACTTC. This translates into CASTAKNIQYF.

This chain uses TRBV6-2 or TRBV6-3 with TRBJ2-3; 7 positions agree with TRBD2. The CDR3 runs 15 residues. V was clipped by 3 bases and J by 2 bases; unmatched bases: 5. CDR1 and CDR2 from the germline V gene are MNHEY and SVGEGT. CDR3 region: CASSYAAGVTDTQYF. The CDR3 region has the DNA TGTGCCAGCAGTTATGCGGCGGGGGTCACAGATACGCAGTATTTT.

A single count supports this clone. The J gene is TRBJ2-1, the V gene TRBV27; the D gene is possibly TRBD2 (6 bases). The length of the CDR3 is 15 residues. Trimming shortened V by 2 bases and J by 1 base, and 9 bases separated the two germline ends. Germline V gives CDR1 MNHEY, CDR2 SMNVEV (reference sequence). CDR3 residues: CASSLAGLSYNEQFF. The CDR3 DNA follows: TGTGCCAGCAGTTTAGCGGGGTTGTCCTACAATGAGCAGTTCTTC.

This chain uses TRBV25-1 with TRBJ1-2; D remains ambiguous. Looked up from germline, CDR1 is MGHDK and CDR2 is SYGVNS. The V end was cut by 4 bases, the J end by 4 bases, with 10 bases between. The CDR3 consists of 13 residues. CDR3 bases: TGTGCCAGCAGTGGAGGGAGTTTCTATGGCTACACCTTC. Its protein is CASSGGSFYGYTF.

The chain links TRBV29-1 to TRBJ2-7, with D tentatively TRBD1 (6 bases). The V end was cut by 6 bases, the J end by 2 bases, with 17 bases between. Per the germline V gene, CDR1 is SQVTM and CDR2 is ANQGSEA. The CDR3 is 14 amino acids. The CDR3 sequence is CSVTPRDKPYEQYF. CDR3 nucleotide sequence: TGCAGCGTAACCCCCCGGGACAAACCCTACGAGCAGTACTTC.

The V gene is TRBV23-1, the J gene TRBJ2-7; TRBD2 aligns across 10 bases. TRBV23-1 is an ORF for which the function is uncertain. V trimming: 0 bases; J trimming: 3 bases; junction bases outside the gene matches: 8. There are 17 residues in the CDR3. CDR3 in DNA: TGCGCCAGCAGTCAATCGGGTGTGCTAGCGGGAGTCTACGAGCAGTACTTC. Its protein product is CASSQSGVLAGVYEQYF.

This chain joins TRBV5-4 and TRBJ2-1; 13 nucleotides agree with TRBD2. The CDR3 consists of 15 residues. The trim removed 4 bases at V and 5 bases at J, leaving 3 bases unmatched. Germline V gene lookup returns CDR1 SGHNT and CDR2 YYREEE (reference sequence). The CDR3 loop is CASSLGTSGNNEQFF. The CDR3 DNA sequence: TGTGCCAGCAGCCTGGGGACTAGCGGGAACAATGAGCAGTTCTTC.

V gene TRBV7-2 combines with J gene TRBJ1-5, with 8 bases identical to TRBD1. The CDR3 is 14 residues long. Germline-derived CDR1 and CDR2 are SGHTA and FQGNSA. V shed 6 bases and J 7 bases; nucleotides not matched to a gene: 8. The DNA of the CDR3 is TGTGCCAGCAGTTTCGACAGGGGCGGGCAGCCCCAGCATTTT. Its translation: CASSFDRGGQPQHF.

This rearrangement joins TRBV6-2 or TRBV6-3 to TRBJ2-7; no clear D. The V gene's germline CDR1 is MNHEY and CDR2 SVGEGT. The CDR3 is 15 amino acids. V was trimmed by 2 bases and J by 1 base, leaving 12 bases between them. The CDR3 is CASSYDRGGSYEQYF. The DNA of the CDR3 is TGTGCCAGCAGTTACGATCGAGGTGGTTCCTACGAGCAGTACTTC.

CDR3 sequence reads: CATSREWDRANVLTF. CDR3 in DNA: TGTGCCACCAGCAGAGAGTGGGACAGAGCCAACGTCCTGACTTTC. The chain joins TRBV15 to TRBJ2-6; TRBD1 matches at 7 bases. Looked up from germline, CDR1 is LNHNV and CDR2 is YYDKDF (reference sequence). The CDR3 contains 15 residues. Unmatched junction bases numbered 3, after V lost 0 bases and J lost 7 bases.

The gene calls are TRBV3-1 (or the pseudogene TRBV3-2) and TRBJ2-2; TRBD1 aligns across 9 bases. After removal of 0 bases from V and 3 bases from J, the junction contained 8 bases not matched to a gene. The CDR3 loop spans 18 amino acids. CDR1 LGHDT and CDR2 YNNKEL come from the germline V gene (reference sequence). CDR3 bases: TGTGCCAGCAGCCAAGATGGGGGAGGACAGGGGTACACCGGGGAGCTGTTTTTT. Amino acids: CASSQDGGGQGYTGELFF.

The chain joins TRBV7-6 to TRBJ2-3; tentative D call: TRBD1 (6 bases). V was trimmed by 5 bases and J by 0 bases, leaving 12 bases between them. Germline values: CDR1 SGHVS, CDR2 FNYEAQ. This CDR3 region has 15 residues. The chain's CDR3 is CASSALGGSTDTQYF. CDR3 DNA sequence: TGTGCCAGCAGCGCACTAGGGGGTAGCACAGATACGCAGTATTTT.

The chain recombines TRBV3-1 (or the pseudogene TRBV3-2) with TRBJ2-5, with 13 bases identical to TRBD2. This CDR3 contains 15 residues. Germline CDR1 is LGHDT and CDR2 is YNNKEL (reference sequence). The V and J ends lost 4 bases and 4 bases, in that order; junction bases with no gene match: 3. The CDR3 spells CASSPWTSGGETQYF. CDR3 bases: TGTGCCAGCAGCCCCTGGACTAGCGGGGGAGAGACCCAGTACTTC.

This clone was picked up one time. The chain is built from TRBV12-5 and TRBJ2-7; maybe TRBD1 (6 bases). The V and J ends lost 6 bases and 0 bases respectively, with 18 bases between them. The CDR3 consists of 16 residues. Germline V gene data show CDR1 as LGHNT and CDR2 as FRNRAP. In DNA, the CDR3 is TGTGCTAGTGGAGGCACCGGGACAATCTACTCCTACGAGCAGTACTTC. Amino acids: CASGGTGTIYSYEQYF.

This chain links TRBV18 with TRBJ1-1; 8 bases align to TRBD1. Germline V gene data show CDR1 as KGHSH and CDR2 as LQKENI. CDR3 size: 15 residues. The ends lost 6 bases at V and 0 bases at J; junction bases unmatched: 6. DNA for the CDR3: TGTGCCAGCTCCCCCCAGGGGGCCTTGAACACTGAAGCTTTCTTT. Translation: CASSPQGALNTEAFF.

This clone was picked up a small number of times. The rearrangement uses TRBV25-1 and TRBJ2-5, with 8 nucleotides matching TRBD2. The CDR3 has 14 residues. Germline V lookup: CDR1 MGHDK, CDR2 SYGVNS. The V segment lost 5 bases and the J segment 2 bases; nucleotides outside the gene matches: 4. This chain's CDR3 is CASSPRGGQETQYF. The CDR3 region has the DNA TGTGCCAGCAGTCCCCGGGGGGGACAAGAGACCCAGTACTTC.

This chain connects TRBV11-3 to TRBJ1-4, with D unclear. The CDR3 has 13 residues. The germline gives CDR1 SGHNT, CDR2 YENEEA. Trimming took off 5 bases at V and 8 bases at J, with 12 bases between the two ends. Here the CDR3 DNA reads TGTGCCAGCAGCAAGATGGGCGGGGAAAAACTGTTTTTT. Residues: CASSKMGGEKLFF.

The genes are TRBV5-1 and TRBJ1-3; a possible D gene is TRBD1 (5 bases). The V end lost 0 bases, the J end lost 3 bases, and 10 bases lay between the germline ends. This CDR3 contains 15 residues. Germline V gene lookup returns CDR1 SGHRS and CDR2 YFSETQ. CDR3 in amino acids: CASSLERGGGNTIYF. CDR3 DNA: TGCGCCAGCAGCTTGGAAAGGGGCGGTGGAAACACCATATATTTT.

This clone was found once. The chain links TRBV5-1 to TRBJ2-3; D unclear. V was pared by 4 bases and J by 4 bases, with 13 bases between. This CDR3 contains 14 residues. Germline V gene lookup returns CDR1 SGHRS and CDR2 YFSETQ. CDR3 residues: CASSPLPGADTQYF. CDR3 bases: TGCGCCAGCAGCCCCCTCCCGGGTGCAGATACGCAGTATTTT.

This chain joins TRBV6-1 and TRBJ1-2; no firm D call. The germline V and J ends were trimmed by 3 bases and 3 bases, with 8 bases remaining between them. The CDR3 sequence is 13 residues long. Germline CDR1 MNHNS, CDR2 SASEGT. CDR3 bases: TGTGCCAGCAGTGACGTGAGTTACTATGGCTACACCTTC. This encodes CASSDVSYYGYTF.

CDR3 coding DNA: TGTGCCAGCAGCTTAGAACGGGGTTCACCCCTCCACTTT. Amino acids: CASSLERGSPLHF. V and J are TRBV11-3 and TRBJ1-6; D is undetermined. The CDR3 has 13 residues. CDR1 SGHNT and CDR2 YENEEA come from the germline V gene. With 0 bases removed from V and 9 bases from J, the gap between germline ends came to 6 bases.

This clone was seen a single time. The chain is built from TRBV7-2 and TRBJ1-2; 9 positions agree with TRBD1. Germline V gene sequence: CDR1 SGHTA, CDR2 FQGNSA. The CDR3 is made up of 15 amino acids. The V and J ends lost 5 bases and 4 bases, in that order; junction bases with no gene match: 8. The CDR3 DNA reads TGTGCCAGCAGCCAGCAGACAGGGGGTACCTATGGCTACACCTTC. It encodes CASSQQTGGTYGYTF.

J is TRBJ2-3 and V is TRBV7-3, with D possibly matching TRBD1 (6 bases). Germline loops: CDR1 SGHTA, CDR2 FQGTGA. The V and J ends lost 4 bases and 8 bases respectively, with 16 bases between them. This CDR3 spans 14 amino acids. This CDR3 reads CASSSDWGRATQYF. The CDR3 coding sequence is TGTGCCAGCAGCTCCGATTGGGGGCGAGCTACGCAGTATTTT.

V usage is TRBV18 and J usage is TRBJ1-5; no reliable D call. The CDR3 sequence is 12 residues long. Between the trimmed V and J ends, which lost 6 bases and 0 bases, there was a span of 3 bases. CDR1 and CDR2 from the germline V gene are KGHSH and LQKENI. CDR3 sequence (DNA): TGTGCCAGCTCCCTTAGCAATCAGCCCCAGCATTTT. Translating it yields CASSLSNQPQHF.

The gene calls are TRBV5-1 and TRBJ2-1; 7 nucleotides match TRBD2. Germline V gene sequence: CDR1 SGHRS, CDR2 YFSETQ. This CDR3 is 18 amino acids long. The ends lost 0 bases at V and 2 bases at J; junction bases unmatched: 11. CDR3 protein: CASSLAPWRENPYNEQFF. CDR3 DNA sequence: TGCGCCAGCAGCTTGGCACCCTGGCGGGAGAACCCCTACAATGAGCAGTTCTTC.

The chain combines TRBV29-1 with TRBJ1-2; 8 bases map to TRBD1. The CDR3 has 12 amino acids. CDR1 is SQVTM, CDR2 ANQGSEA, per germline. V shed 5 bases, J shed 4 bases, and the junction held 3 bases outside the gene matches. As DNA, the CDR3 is TGCAGCGTTCGGACAGGGAGCTATGGCTACACCTTC. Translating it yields CSVRTGSYGYTF.

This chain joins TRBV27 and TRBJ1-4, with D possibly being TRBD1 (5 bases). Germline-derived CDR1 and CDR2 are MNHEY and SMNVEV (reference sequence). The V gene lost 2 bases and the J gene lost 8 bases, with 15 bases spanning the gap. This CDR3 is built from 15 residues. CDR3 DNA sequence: TGTGCCAGCAGTTTACCCTCCAGGGTGGGCGAAAAACTGTTTTTT. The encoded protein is CASSLPSRVGEKLFF.

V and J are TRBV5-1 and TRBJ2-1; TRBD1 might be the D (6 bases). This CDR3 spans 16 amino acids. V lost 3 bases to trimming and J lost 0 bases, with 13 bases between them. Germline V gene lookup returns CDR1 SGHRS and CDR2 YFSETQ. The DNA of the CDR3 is TGCGCCAGCAGCTCATTAGGGGGTAGCTCCTACAATGAGCAGTTCTTC. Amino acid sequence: CASSSLGGSSYNEQFF.